This T cell receptor (beta chain) was captured by sequencing in a study of blood T cell repertoires in COVID-19. Whole-study context: Samples taken during acute and convalescent COVID-19 were collected in the United States, Italy and Spain.

The germline V and J ends were trimmed by 7 bases and 6 bases, with 13 bases remaining between them. In germline, CDR1 is SNHLY, CDR2 FYNNEI. This CDR3 spans 12 amino acids. Here immunoSEQ multiplex PCR was the method, and the copy in TCRdb shows in-frame clones only, minus some. Here the sample spans roughly 150,000 clones, 75% to 90% being singletons. The sequence derives from a human donor in a cohort sampled during active COVID-19. This rearrangement joins TRBV2 to TRBJ2-7; TRBD1 is a possible D gene (6 bases). Sequencing input: peripheral blood. The CDR3: CASKEDRPEQYF. CDR3 DNA: TGTGCCAGCAAGGAAGACAGGCCCGAGCAGTACTTC. Full variable domain (rest looked up from reference TRBV2 and TRBJ2-7): EPEVTQTPSHQVTQMGQEVILRCVPISNHLYFYWYRQILGQKVEFLVSFYNNEISEKSEIFDDQFSVERPDGSNFTLKIRSTKLEDSAMYFCASKEDRPEQYFGPGTRLTVT.